One and the same sample provided the 20 T cell receptor beta chains below, sequenced in a study of blood T cells in healthy people across ages. It was with a sample-barcoded 5' primer and a J-beta primer mix that a second PCR of roughly 7 to 12 cycles was run. In TCRdb, the 5' RACE reads were re-called with MiXCR into one record per CDR3 protein. The data contain around 970,000 distinct CDR3 sequences, roughly 47% of them seen just once; the ten biggest clones take up about 22%. The specimen was blood. These receptors were obtained from a woman aged 60-70 years in good health.

The genes are TRBV2 and TRBJ2-1, with D hard to call. Germline loops: CDR1 SNHLY, CDR2 FYNNEI. Trimming took 3 bases from V and 8 from J, leaving 14 bases between them. The CDR3 loop spans 14 amino acids. This CDR3 is CASSEDSLWDEQFF. The CDR3 coding sequence is TGTGCCAGCAGTGAGGATAGTTTGTGGGATGAGCAGTTCTTC.

This clonotype was recorded a few times. The chain couples TRBV3-1 to TRBJ2-7; a weak D match, TRBD1 (5 bases). V gave up 4 bases and J gave up 3 bases, with 10 bases separating them. CDR1 and CDR2 (germline): LGHDT, YNNKEL (reference sequence). This CDR3 region has 13 residues. The CDR3 protein is CASSPDKNYEQYF. The CDR3 region has the DNA TGTGCCAGCAGCCCGGACAAGAACTACGAGCAGTACTTC.

This chain uses TRBV12-3 or TRBV12-4 with TRBJ2-1, with D maybe TRBD2 (5 bases). V lost 6 bases to trimming and J lost 7 bases, with 19 bases between them. This CDR3 is 15 amino acids long. CDR3 residues: CASRFFPGLANEQFF. CDR3 nucleotides: TGTGCCAGCAGATTTTTCCCGGGATTGGCAAATGAGCAGTTCTTC.

This clonotype has just a few counts. The chain combines TRBV6-2 or TRBV6-3 with TRBJ2-5; D gene unclear. CDR1 and CDR2 from the germline V gene are MNHEY and SVGEGT. The V gene lost 1 base and the J gene lost 1 base, with 4 bases spanning the gap. The CDR3 has 13 residues. Written as DNA, the CDR3 is TGTGCCAGCAGTTACTGGGCCCAAGAGACCCAGTACTTC. Its translation: CASSYWAQETQYF.

The V and J genes are TRBV20-1 and TRBJ1-5, with no clear D. Per the germline V gene, CDR1 is DFQATT and CDR2 is SNEGSKA (reference sequence). V lost 1 base and J lost 3, with 10 bases in between. There are 14 residues in the CDR3. The CDR3: CSARAGTSNQPQHF. CDR3 nucleotides: TGCAGTGCTAGAGCGGGTACTTCCAATCAGCCCCAGCATTTT.

The rearrangement joins TRBV3-1 to TRBJ1-5; D gene unclear. This CDR3 is 13 amino acids long. V dropped 3 bases and J dropped 7 bases, with 10 bases sitting between them. Per germline, CDR1 LGHDT and CDR2 YNNKEL (reference sequence). CDR3 nucleotide sequence: TGTGCCAGCAGCCATCGTAACGGCCAGCCCCAGCATTTT. The encoded protein is CASSHRNGQPQHF. The entire variable domain, with the rest obtained from reference TRBV3-1 and TRBJ1-5, is as follows: DTAVSQTPKYLVTQMGNDKSIKCEQNLGHDTMYWYKQDSKKFLKIMFSYNNKELIINETVPNRFSPKSPDKAHLNLHINSLELGDSAVYFCASSHRNGQPQHFGDGTRLSIL.

The table lists this clonotype with a few counts. The chain recombines TRBV4-1 with TRBJ2-4; D unclear. The closer fit of TRBJ2-7 to the DNA end suggests the J call may be wrong. The germline CDR1 and CDR2 sequences are MGHRA and YSYEKL. This CDR3 has 12 amino acids. CDR3 in amino acids: CASSQNLGEQYF. In nucleotides, the CDR3 is TGCGCCAGCAGCCAAAATCTAGGCGAGCAGTACTTC.

V gene TRBV20-1 combines with J gene TRBJ2-7; the match to TRBD2 covers 8 bases. Germline lookup yields CDR1 DFQATT and CDR2 SNEGSKA (reference sequence). Germline trimming cut 1 base from V and 7 bases from J; bases unmatched to any gene: 18. The CDR3 runs to 17 residues. The CDR3 DNA is TGCAGTGCTAGAGTCCTCACTCTAGCGGGTGAGTCGTGGGAGCAGTACTTC. It is translated as CSARVLTLAGESWEQYF.

V and J are TRBV12-3 or TRBV12-4 and TRBJ2-5; D is unresolved. Trimming took off 6 bases at V and 0 bases at J, with 5 bases between the two ends. The CDR3 totals 12 residues. In DNA, the CDR3 is TGTGCCAGCAGGTGGTACCAAGAGACCCAGTACTTC. Encoded protein: CASRWYQETQYF.

This clonotype showed up just a few times. The chain links TRBV29-1 to TRBJ2-1, with D perhaps given as TRBD1 or TRBD2 (6 bases each). The CDR3 is 13 residues long. In germline, CDR1 is SQVTM, CDR2 ANQGSEA. The V end was cut by 7 bases, the J end by 3 bases, with 13 bases between. The CDR3, as DNA: TGCAGCGGAGGCAGGGGACTCTACAATGAGCAGTTCTTC. This codes for CSGGRGLYNEQFF.

The chain has TRBV3-1 and TRBJ2-1, with D perhaps matching TRBD2 (6 bases). With 4 bases removed from V and 6 bases from J, the gap between germline ends came to 13 bases. CDR1 and CDR2 (germline): LGHDT, YNNKEL (reference sequence). This CDR3 is 14 amino acids long. CDR3 region: CASSPRLDPNEQFF. CDR3 bases: TGTGCCAGCAGCCCTCGACTAGACCCCAATGAGCAGTTCTTC.

The V gene is TRBV29-1, the J gene TRBJ1-2; weak D call: TRBD1 (5 bases). Trimming left V 4 bases short and J 9 bases short, with 15 bases between. The CDR3 length is 12 residues. In germline, CDR1 is SQVTM, CDR2 ANQGSEA. CDR3 region: CSVVLSGSSYTF. Written as DNA, the CDR3 is TGCAGCGTTGTTCTCTCAGGGAGTAGCTACACCTTC.

This clonotype appeared a few times. V and J are TRBV29-1 and TRBJ1-1; D is ambiguous. The germline V gene has CDR1 SQVTM and CDR2 ANQGSEA. The CDR3 sequence is 11 residues long. Trimming stripped 4 bases from V and 3 bases from J, with 6 bases between. The CDR3 DNA follows: TGCAGCGTTGGTAGCTACACTGAAGCTTTCTTT. Translated: CSVGSYTEAFF.

This clonotype was observed a few times. The J gene is TRBJ2-7, the V gene TRBV6-1; a possible D gene is TRBD1 (6 bases). The germline CDR1 and CDR2 sequences are MNHNS and SASEGT. V shed 6 bases and J shed 0 bases, with 15 bases lying between them. There are 15 residues in the CDR3. In nucleotides, the CDR3 is TGTGCCAGCAGCCCAGGGGTCTTCGACTCCTACGAGCAGTACTTC. Its protein product is CASSPGVFDSYEQYF.

The chain links TRBV29-1 to TRBJ1-4, with D perhaps TRBD1 (6 bases). The CDR3 covers 14 residues. The V gene's germline CDR1 is SQVTM and CDR2 ANQGSEA. V lost 4 bases to trimming and J lost 8 bases, with 17 bases between them. The CDR3 loop is CSVGLSGAQEKLFF. The CDR3 region has the DNA TGCAGCGTTGGACTTTCAGGGGCGCAGGAAAAACTGTTTTTT.

The rearrangement joins TRBV28 to TRBJ2-7; 8 positions match TRBD2. Trimming removed 5 bases from V and 5 bases from J; junction bases left unmatched: 11. Germline CDR1 is MDHEN and CDR2 is SYDVKM. CDR3 length: 15 amino acids. The CDR3 DNA is TGTGCCAGCAGTCCACAGCGGGAGCCCCTGGACGAGCAGTACTTC. This gives the protein CASSPQREPLDEQYF.

As to this clonotype: Since no conserved phenylalanine or tryptophan closes the CDR3, a read error is the likely cause. No DNA is shown, since the ends of the CDR3 on it are uncertain; the CDR3 is the one TCRdb lists. The chain uses TRBV21-1 and TRBJ2-1; TRBD1 reflects the table's D call only, with no check against the DNA. TRBV21-1 is reported as a pseudogene. The CDR3 length is 14 residues, termini included. The CDR3 loop is CASSKGGRDTTFGS.

The V gene is TRBV18, the J gene TRBJ2-6; no clear D. In germline, CDR1 is KGHSH, CDR2 LQKENI. Trimming stripped 8 bases from V and 2 bases from J, with 10 bases between. The CDR3 length is 14 residues. CDR3 sequence (DNA): TGTGCCAGCACCCTTGTGACTGGGGCCAACGTCCTGACTTTC. This sequence encodes CASTLVTGANVLTF.

This chain joins TRBV6-2 or TRBV6-3 and TRBJ2-6; D call uncertain. The CDR3 has 18 amino acids. V gave up 4 bases and J gave up 0 bases, with 16 bases separating them. CDR1 and CDR2 from the germline V gene are MNHEY and SVGEGT. The CDR3 DNA reads as TGTGCCAGCAGTTCTAGGTTTTCTGACCGCTCTGGGGCCAACGTCCTGACTTTC. This gives the protein CASSSRFSDRSGANVLTF.

The chain links TRBV7-2 to TRBJ1-5, with unresolved D. The CDR3 is made up of 14 amino acids. Germline CDR1 and CDR2: SGHTA and FQGNSA. The V end was cut by 2 bases, the J end by 5 bases, with 10 bases between. CDR3 nucleotides: TGTGCCAGCAGCTTAAAGTCCCGAGATCAGCCCCAGCATTTT. Translation: CASSLKSRDQPQHF. Complete variable domain (other parts from reference TRBV7-2 and TRBJ1-5): GAGVSQSPSNKVTEKGKDVELRCDPISGHTALYWYRQSLGQGLEFLIYFQGNSAPDKSGLPSDRFSAERTGGSVSTLTIQRTQQEDSAVYLCASSLKSRDQPQHFGDGTRLSIL.